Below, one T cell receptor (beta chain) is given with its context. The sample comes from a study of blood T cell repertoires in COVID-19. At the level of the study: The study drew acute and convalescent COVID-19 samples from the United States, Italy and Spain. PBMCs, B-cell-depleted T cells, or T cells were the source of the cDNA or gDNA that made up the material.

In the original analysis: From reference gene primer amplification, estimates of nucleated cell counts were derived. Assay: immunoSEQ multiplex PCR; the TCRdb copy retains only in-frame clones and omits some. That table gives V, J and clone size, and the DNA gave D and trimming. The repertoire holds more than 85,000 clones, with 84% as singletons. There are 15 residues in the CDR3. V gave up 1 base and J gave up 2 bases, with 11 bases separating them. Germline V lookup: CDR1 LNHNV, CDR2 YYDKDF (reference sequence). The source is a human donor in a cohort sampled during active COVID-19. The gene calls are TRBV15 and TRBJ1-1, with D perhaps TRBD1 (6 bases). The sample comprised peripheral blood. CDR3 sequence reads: CATSRGPGENTEAFF. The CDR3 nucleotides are TGTGCCACCAGCAGAGGGCCAGGGGAAAACACTGAAGCTTTCTTT.